Detailed here is one T cell receptor (beta chain). V lost 4 bases to trimming and J lost 5 bases; unmatched junction nucleotides: 1. From germline, CDR1 is LNHDA and CDR2 SQIVND (reference sequence). The CDR3 has 13 residues. The source of the sample is a study of cytomegalovirus exposure and HLA in healthy donors. Study-wide background: HLA-typed donors contributed some 87 million unique TCRs, which were held in an early data release.

It was with 60 Vbeta and 13 Jbeta primers that the PCR ran. The method was immunoSEQ multiplex PCR; TCRdb's version includes in-frame clones alone and lacks a portion of them. The table has about 220,000 clones, about four fifths seen once. The sample comprised PBMCs. The J gene is TRBJ2-7, the V gene TRBV19; 11 bases line up with TRBD1. The clonotype comes from a man aged 40-50 years in good health and CMV-seropositive. CDR3 amino acids: CASSRTGGDEQYF. The CDR3 DNA is TGTGCCAGTAGTAGGACAGGGGGCGACGAGCAGTACTTC.